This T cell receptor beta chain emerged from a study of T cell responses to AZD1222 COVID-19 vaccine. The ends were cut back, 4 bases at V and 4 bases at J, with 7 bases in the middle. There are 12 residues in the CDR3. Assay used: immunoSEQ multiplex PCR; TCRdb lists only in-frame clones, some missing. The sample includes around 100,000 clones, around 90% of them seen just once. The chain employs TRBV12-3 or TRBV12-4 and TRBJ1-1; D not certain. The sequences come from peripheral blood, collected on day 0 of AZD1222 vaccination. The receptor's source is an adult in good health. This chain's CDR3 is CASSSEATEAFF. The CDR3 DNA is TGTGCCAGCAGTTCGGAGGCCACTGAAGCTTTCTTT.